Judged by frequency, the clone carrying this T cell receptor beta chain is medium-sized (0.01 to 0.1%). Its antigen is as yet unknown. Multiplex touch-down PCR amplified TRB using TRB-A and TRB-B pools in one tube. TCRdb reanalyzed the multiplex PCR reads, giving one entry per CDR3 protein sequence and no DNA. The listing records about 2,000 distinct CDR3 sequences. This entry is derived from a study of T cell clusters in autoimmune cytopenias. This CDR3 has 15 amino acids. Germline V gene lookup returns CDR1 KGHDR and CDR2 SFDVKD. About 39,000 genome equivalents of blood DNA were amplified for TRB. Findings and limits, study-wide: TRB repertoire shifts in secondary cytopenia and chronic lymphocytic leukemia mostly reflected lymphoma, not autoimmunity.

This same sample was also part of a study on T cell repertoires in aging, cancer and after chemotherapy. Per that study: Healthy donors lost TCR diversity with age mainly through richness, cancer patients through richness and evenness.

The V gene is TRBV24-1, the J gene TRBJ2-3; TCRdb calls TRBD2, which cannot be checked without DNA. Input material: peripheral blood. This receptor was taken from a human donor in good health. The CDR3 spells CATRGTSGISDTQYF.